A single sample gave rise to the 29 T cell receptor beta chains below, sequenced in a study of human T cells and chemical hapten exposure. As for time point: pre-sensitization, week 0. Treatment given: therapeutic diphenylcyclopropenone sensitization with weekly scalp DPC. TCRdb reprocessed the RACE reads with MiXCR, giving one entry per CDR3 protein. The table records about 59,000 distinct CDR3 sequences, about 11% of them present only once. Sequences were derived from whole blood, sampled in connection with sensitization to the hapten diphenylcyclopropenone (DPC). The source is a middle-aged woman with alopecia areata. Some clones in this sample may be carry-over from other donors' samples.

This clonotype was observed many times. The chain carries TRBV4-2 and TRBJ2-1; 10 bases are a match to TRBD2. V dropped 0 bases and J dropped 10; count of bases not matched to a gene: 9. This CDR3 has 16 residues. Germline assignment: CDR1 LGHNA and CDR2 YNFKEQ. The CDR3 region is CASSQDASGGGAEQFF. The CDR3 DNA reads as TGTGCCAGCAGCCAAGATGCTAGCGGGGGTGGGGCCGAGCAGTTCTTC.

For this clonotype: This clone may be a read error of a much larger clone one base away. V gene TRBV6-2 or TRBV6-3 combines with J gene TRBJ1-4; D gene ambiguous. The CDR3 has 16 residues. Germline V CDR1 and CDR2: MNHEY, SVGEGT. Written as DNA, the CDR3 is TGTGTCAGCAGTTACTCCGGGGTGTCGACTAATGAAAAACTGTTTTTT. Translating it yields CVSSYSGVSTNEKLFF.

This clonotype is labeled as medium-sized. The CDR3 coding sequence is TGTGCCAGCAGCCCAGGCCGGGGGAATGAGCAGTTCTTC. Translating gives CASSPGRGNEQFF. J is TRBJ2-1 and V is TRBV13, with D possibly being TRBD2 (6 bases). V was shortened by 5 bases and J by 7 bases, with 12 bases between the two germline ends. CDR3 length: 13 amino acids. Germline V gene sequence: CDR1 PRHDT, CDR2 FYEKMQ (reference sequence).

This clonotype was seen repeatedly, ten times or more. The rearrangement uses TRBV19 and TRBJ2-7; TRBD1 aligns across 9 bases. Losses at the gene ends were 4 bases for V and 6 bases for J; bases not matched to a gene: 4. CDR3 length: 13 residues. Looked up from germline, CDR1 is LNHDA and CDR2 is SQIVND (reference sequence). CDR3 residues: CASSTGQGGEQYF. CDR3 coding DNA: TGTGCCAGTAGTACGGGACAGGGAGGCGAGCAGTACTTC.

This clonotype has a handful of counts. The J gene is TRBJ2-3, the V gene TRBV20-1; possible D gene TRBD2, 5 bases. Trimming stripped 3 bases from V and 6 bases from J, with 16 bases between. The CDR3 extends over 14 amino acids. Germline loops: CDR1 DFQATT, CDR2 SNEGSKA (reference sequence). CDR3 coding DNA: TGCAGTGCTAGTGGCGGGCTTGAAACCGATACGCAGTATTTT. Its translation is CSASGGLETDTQYF.

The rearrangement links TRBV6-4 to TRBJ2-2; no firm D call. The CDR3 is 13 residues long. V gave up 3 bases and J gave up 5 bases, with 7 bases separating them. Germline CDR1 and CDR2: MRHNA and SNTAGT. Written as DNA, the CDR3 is TGTGCCAGCAGTGAGGCGACTACCGGGGAGCTGTTTTTT. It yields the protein CASSEATTGELFF.

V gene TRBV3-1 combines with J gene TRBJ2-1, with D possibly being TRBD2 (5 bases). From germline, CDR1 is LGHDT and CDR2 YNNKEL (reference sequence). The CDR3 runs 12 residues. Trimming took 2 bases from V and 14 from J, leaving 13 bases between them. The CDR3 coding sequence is TGTGCCAGCAGCCAACAACTCCGGGAAAAGTTCTTC. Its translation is CASSQQLREKFF.

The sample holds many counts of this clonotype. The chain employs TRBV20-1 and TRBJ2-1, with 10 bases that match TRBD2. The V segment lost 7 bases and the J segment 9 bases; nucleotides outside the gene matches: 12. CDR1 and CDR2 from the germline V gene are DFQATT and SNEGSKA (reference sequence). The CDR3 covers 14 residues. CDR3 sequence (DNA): TGCAGTGGACAAGGGCTAGCGGGAGAAGGTGAGCAGTTCTTC. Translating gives CSGQGLAGEGEQFF.

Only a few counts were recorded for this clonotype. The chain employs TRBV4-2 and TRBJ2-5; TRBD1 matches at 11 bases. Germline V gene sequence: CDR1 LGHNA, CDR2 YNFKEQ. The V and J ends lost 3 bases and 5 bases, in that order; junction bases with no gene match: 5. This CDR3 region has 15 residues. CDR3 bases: TGTGCCAGCAGCCAGGGGACAGGGGGTTCGGAGACCCAGTACTTC. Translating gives CASSQGTGGSETQYF.

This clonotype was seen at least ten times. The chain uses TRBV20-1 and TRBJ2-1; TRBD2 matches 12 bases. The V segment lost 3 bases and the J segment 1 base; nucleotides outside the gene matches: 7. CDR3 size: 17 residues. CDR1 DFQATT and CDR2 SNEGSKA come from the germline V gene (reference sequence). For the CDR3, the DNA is TGCAGTGCTAGGGCTCTAGCGGGGGGGATTTCCTACAATGAGCAGTTCTTC. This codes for CSARALAGGISYNEQFF.

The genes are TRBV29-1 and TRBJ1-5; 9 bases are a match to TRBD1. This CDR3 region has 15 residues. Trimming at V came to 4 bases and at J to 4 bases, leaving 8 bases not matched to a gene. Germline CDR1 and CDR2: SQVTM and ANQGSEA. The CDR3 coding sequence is TGCAGCGTTGCAGGAGGACAGGGGTTGAATCAGCCCCAGCATTTT. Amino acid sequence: CSVAGGQGLNQPQHF.

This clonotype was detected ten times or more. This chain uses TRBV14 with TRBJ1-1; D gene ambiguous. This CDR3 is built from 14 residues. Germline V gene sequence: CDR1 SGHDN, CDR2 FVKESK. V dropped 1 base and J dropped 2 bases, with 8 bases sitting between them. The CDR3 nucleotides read TGTGCCAGCAGCCAAGTTCGGGATAACACTGAAGCTTTCTTT. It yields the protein CASSQVRDNTEAFF.

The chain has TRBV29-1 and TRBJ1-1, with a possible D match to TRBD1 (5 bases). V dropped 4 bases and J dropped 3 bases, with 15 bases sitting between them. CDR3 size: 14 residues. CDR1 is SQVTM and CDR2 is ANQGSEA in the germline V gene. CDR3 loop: CSVASAGVDTEAFF. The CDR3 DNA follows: TGCAGCGTTGCCTCCGCGGGGGTAGACACTGAAGCTTTCTTT.

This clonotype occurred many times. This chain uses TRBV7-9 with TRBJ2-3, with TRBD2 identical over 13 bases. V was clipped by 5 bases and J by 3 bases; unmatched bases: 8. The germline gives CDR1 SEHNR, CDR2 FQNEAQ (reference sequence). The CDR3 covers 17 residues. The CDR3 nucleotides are TGTGCCAGCAGCGAAAGACTAGCGGGAGGTCCTACAGATACGCAGTATTTT. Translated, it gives CASSERLAGGPTDTQYF.

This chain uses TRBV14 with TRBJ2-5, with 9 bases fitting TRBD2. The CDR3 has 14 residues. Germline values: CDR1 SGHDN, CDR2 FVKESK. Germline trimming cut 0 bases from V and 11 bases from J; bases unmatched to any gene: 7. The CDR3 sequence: CASSQDILAGKQYF. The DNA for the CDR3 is TGTGCCAGCAGCCAAGACATACTAGCGGGCAAACAGTACTTC. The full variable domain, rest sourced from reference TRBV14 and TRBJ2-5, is EAGVTQFPSHSVIEKGQTVTLRCDPISGHDNLYWYRRVMGKEIKFLLHFVKESKQDESGMPNNRFLAERTGGTYSTLKVQPAELEDSGVYFCASSQDILAGKQYFGPGTRLLVL.

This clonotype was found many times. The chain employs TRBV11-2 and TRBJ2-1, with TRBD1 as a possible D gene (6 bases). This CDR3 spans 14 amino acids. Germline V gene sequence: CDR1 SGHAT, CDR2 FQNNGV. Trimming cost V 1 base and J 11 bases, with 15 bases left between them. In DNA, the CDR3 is TGTGCCAGCAGCTTAGGGTTGTGGGGGCAGCAGCAGTTCTTC. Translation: CASSLGLWGQQQFF. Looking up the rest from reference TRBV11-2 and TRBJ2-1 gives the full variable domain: EAGVAQSPRYKIIEKRQSVAFWCNPISGHATLYWYQQILGQGPKLLIQFQNNGVVDDSQLPKDRFSAERLKGVDSTLKIQPAKLEDSAVYLCASSLGLWGQQQFFGPGTRLTVL.

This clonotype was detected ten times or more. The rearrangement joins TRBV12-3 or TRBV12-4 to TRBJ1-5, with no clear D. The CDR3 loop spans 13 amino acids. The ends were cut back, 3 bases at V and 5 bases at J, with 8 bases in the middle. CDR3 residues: CASSLGGHQPQHF. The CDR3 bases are TGTGCCAGCAGTTTGGGCGGTCATCAGCCCCAGCATTTT.

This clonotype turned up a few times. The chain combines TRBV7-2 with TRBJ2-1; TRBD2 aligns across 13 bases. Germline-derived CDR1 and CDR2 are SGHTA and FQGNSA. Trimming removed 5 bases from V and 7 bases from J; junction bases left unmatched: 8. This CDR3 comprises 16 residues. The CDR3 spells CASSRWTSGSRNEQFF. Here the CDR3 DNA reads TGTGCCAGCAGCCGTTGGACTAGCGGGAGTAGGAATGAGCAGTTCTTC.

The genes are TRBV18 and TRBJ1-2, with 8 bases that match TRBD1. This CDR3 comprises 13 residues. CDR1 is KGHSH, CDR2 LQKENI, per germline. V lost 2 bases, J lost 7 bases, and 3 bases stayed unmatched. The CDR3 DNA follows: TGTGCCAGCTCACCAGGGACAGGTCCTGGCTACACCTTC. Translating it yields CASSPGTGPGYTF.

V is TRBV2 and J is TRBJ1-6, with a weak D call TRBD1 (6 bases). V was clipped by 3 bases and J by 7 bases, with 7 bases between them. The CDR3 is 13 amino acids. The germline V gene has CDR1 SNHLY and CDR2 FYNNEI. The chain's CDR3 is CASSDQGNSPLHF. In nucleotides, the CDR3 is TGTGCCAGCAGTGACCAGGGGAATTCACCCCTCCACTTT.

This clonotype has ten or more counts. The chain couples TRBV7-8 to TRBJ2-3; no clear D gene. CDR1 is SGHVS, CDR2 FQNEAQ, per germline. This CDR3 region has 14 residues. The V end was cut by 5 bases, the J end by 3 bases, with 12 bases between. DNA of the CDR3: TGTGCCAGCAGCCCTCTCCAAAAGACAGATACGCAGTATTTT. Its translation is CASSPLQKTDTQYF. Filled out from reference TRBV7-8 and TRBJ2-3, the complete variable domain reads GAGVSQSPRYKVAKRGQDVALRCDPISGHVSLFWYQQALGQGPEFLTYFQNEAQLDKSGLPSDRFFAERPEGSVSTLKIQRTQQEDSAVYLCASSPLQKTDTQYFGPGTRLTVL.

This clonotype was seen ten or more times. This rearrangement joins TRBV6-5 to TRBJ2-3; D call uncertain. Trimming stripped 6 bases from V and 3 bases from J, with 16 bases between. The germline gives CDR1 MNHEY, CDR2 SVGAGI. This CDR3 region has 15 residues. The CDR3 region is CASSRQRPKTDTQYF. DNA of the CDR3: TGTGCCAGCAGCCGACAACGGCCGAAGACAGATACGCAGTATTTT.

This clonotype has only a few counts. The CDR3 loop is CASSARDRAIQYF. In nucleotides, the CDR3 is TGTGCCAGCAGTGCCCGGGACAGGGCCATTCAGTACTTC. This chain uses TRBV2 with TRBJ2-4, with 9 bases identical to TRBD1. The CDR3 sequence is 13 residues long. Per germline, CDR1 SNHLY and CDR2 FYNNEI. V was pared by 4 bases and J by 9 bases, with 4 bases of the junction left unmatched.

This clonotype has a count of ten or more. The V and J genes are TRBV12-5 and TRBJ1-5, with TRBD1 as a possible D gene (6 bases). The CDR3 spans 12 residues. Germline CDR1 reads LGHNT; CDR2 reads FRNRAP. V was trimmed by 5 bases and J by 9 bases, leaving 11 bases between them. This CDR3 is CASGTGTGPQHF. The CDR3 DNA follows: TGTGCTAGTGGTACAGGGACGGGGCCCCAGCATTTT. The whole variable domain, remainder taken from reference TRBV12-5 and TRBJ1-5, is DARVTQTPRHKVTEMGQEVTMRCQPILGHNTVFWYRQTMMQGLELLAYFRNRAPLDDSGMPKDRFSAEMPDATLATLKIQPSEPRDSAVYFCASGTGTGPQHFGDGTRLSIL.

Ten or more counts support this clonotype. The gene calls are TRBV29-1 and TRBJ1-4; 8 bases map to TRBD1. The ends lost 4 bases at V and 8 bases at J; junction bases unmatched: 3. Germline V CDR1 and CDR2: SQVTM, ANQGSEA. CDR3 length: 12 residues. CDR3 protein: CSVGRGREKLFF. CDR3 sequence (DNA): TGCAGCGTTGGCAGGGGGCGCGAAAAACTGTTTTTT.

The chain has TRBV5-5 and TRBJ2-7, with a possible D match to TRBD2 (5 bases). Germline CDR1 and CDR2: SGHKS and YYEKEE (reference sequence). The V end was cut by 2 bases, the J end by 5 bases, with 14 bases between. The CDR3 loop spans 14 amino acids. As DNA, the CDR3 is TGTGCCAGCAGCTTTGTCAGAGGGTATGACGAGCAGTACTTC. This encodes CASSFVRGYDEQYF. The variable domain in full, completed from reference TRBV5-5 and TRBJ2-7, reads DAGVTQSPTHLIKTRGQQVTLRCSPISGHKSVSWYQQVLGQGPQFIFQYYEKEERGRGNFPDRFSARQFPNYSSELNVNALLLGDSALYLCASSFVRGYDEQYFGPGTRLTVT.

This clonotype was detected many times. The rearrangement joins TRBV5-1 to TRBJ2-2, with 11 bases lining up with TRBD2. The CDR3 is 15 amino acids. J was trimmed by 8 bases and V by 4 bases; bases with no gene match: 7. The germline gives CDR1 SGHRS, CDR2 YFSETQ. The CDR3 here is CASSGTSGRRGELFF. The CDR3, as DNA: TGCGCCAGCAGCGGAACTAGCGGGAGACGAGGGGAGCTGTTTTTT.

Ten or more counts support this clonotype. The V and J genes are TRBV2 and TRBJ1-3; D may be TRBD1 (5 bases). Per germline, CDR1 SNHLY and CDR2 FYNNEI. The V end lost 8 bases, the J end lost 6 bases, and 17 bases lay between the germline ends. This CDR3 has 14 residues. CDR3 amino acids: CASSPTGAENTIYF. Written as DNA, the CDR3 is TGTGCCAGCTCCCCGACTGGGGCTGAAAACACCATATATTTT.

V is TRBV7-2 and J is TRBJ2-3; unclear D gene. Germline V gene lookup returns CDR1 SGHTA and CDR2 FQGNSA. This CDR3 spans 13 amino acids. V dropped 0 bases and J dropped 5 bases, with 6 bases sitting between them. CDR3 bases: TGTGCCAGCAGCTTAGCGGCTCAAGATACGCAGTATTTT. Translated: CASSLAAQDTQYF.